This entry lists 3 T cell receptor beta chains sequenced from one sample in a study of blood T cell repertoires in COVID-19. TCRdb's copy holds only in-frame clones and misses some; the assay was immunoSEQ multiplex PCR. The sample has more than 85,000 clones, about 90% seen once. The sample was peripheral blood. The receptors originated from a man aged 45-60 years with active COVID-19.

This clone appeared a single time. This sequence joins TRBV5-5 and TRBJ2-7, with 8 bases lining up with TRBD1. Germline loops: CDR1 SGHKS, CDR2 YYEKEE (reference sequence). The CDR3 is made up of 15 amino acids. After removal of 4 bases from V and 4 bases from J, the junction contained 10 bases not matched to a gene. The CDR3 DNA reads TGTGCCAGCAGCCCCGGGACAGGCTCGACTTACGAGCAGTACTTC. This sequence encodes CASSPGTGSTYEQYF.

The chain links TRBV7-2 to TRBJ2-7; 10 bases are a match to TRBD1. CDR1 is SGHTA and CDR2 is FQGNSA in the germline V gene. With 3 bases clipped from V and 3 bases from J, the junction kept 5 bases outside the gene matches. This CDR3 contains 15 residues. The CDR3 DNA reads as TGTGCCAGCAGCTTCGGGACAGGGGCTTTCTACGAGCAGTACTTC. It yields the protein CASSFGTGAFYEQYF.

This clone was recorded once. The gene calls are TRBV7-9 and TRBJ2-1; the match to TRBD1 covers 9 bases. CDR1 and CDR2 from the germline V gene are SEHNR and FQNEAQ (reference sequence). The junction had 14 bases not matched to a gene; V was cut back by 5 bases and J by 3 bases. This CDR3 has 18 residues. The DNA of the CDR3 is TGTGCCAGCAGCCCTCGTCCCGGGACAGGGTTAGGCTACAATGAGCAGTTCTTC. It encodes CASSPRPGTGLGYNEQFF.